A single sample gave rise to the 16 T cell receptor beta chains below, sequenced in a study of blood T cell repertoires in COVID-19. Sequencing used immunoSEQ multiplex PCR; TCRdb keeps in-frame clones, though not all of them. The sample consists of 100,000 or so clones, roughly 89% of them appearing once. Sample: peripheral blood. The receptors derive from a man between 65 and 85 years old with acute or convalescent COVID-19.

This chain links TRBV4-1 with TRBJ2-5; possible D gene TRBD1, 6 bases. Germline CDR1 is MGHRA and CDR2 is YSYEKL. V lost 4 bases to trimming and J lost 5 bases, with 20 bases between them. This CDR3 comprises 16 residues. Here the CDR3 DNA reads TGCGCCAGCAGCCGGGGTTATGAGGGGGTCGGGGAGACCCAGTACTTC. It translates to CASSRGYEGVGETQYF.

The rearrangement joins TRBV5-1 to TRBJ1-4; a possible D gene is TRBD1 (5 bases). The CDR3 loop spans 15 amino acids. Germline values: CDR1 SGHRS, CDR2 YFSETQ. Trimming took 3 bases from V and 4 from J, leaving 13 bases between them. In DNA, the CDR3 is TGCGCCAGCAGCTCCGGGGCGGGGTTTAATGAAAAACTGTTTTTT. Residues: CASSSGAGFNEKLFF.

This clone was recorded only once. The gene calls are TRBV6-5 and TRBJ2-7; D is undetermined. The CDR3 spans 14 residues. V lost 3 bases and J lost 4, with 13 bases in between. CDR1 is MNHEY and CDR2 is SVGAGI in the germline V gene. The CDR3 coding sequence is TGTGCCAGCAGTTATCGACACAGCCAATACGAGCAGTACTTC. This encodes CASSYRHSQYEQYF.

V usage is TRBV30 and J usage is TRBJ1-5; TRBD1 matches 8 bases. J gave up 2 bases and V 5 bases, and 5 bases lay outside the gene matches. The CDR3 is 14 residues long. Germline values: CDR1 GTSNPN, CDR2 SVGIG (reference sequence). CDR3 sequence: CAWDRGWGNQPQHF. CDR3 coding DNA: TGTGCCTGGGACAGGGGCTGGGGCAATCAGCCCCAGCATTTT. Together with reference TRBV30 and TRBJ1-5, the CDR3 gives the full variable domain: SQTIHQWPATLVQPVGSPLSLECTVEGTSNPNLYWYRQAAGRGLQLLFYSVGIGQISSEVPQNLSASRPQDRQFILSSKKLLLSDSGFYLCAWDRGWGNQPQHFGDGTRLSIL.

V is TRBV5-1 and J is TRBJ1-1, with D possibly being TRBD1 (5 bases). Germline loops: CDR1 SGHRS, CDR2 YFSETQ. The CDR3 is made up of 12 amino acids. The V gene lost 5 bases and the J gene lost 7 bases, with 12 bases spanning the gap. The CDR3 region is CASRLDRFEAFF. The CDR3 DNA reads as TGCGCCAGCAGATTAGACAGATTTGAAGCTTTCTTT.

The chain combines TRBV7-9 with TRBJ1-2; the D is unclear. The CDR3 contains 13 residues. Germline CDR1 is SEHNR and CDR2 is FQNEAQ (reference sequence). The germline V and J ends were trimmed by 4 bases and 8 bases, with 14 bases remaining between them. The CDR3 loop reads CASSSLLAQGYTF. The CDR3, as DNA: TGTGCCAGCAGCTCCCTCCTTGCTCAGGGCTACACCTTC.

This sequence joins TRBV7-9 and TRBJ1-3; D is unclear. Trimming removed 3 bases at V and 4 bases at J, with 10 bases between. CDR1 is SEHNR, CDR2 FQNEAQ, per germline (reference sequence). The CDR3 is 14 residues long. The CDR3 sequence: CASSFTQVGNTIYF. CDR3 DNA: TGTGCCAGCAGCTTCACCCAGGTGGGAAACACCATATATTTT.

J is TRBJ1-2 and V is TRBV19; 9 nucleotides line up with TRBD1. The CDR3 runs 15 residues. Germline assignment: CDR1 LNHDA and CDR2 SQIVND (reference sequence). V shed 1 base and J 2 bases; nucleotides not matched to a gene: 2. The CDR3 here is CASSIVDRGNYGYTF. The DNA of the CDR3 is TGTGCCAGTAGTATAGTTGACAGGGGGAACTATGGCTACACCTTC.

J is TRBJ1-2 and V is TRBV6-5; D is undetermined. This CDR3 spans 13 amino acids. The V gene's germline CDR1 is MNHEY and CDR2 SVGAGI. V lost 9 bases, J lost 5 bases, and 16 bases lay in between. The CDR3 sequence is CASKAGKGYGYTF. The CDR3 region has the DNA TGTGCCAGTAAGGCGGGTAAAGGGTATGGCTACACCTTC.

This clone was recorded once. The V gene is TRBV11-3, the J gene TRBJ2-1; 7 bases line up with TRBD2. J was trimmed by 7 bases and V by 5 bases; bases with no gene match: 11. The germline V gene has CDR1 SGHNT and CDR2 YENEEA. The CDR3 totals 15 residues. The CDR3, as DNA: TGTGCCAGCAGCCCAGAGGCGGGAGTGGAGAATGAGCAGTTCTTC. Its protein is CASSPEAGVENEQFF. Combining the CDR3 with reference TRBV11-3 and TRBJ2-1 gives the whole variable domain EAGVVQSPRYKIIEKKQPVAFWCNPISGHNTLYWYLQNLGQGPELLIRYENEEAVDDSQLPKDRFSAERLKGVDSTLKIQPAELGDSAVYLCASSPEAGVENEQFFGPGTRLTVL.

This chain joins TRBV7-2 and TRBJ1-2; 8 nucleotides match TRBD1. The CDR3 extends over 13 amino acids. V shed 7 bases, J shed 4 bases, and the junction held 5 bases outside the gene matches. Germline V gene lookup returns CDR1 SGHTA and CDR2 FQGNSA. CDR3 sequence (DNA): TGTGCCAGCACCCTACAGGGGGGCTATGGCTACACCTTC. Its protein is CASTLQGGYGYTF. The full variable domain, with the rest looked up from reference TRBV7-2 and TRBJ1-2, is GAGVSQSPSNKVTEKGKDVELRCDPISGHTALYWYRQSLGQGLEFLIYFQGNSAPDKSGLPSDRFSAERTGGSVSTLTIQRTQQEDSAVYLCASTLQGGYGYTFGSGTRLTVV.

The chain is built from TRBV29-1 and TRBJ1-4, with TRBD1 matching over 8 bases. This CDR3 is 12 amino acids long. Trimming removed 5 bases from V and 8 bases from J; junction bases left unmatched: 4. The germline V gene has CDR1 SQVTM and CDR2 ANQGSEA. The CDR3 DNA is TGCAGCGTTCGTGACAGGGGCGAAAAACTGTTTTTT. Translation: CSVRDRGEKLFF. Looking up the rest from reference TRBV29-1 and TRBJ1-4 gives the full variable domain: SAVISQKPSRDICQRGTSLTIQCQVDSQVTMMFWYRQQPGQSLTLIATANQGSEATYESGFVIDKFPISRPNLTFSTLTVSNMSPEDSSIYLCSVRDRGEKLFFGSGTQLSVL.

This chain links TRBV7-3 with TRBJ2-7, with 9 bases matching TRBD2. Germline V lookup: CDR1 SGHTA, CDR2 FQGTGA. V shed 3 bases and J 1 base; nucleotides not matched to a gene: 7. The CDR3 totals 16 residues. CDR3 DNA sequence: TGTGCCAGCAGCTTCGACCTAGCGGGACGGTCCTACGAGCAGTACTTC. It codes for CASSFDLAGRSYEQYF.

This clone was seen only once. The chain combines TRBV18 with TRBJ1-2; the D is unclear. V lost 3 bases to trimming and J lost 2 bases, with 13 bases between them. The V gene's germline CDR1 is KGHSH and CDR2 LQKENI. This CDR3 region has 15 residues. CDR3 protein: CASSPGARTNYGYTF. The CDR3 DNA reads TGTGCCAGCTCACCGGGCGCCCGAACCAACTATGGCTACACCTTC.

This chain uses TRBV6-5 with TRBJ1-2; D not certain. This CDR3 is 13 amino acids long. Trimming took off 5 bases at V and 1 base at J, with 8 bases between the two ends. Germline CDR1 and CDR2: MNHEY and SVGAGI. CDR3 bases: TGTGCCAGCAGTCCCAACAGTAACTATGGCTACACCTTC. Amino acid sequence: CASSPNSNYGYTF.

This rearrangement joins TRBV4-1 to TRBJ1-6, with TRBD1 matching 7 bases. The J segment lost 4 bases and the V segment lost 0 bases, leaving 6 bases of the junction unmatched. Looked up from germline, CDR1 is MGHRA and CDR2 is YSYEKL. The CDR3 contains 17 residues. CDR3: CASSQDQGGSYNSPLHF. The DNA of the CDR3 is TGCGCCAGCAGCCAAGATCAGGGGGGATCGTATAATTCACCCCTCCACTTT.